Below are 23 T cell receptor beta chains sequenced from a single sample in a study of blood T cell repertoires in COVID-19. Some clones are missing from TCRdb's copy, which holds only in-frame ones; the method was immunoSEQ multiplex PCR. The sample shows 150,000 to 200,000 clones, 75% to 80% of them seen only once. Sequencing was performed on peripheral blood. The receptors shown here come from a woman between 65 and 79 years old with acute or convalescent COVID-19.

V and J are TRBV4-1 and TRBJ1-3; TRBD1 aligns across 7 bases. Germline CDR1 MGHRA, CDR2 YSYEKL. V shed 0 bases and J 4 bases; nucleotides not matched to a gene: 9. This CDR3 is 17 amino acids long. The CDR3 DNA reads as TGCGCCAGCAGCCAAGACCGCGACAGGGTGTCGGGAAACACCATATATTTT. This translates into CASSQDRDRVSGNTIYF.

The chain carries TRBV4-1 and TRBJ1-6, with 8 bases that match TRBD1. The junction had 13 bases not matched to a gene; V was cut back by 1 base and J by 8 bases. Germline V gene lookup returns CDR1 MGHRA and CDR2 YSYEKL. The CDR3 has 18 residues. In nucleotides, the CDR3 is TGCGCCAGCAGCCAAGTGGGGCAGGGGGCGGTTAATCATTCACCCCTCCACTTT. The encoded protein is CASSQVGQGAVNHSPLHF.

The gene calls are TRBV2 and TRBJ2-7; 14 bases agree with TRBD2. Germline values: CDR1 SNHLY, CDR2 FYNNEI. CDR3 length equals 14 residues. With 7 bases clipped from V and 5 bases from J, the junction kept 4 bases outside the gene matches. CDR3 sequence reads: CASNLGLAGDEQYF. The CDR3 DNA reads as TGTGCCAGCAACCTGGGACTAGCGGGAGACGAGCAGTACTTC. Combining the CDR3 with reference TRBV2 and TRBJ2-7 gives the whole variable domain EPEVTQTPSHQVTQMGQEVILRCVPISNHLYFYWYRQILGQKVEFLVSFYNNEISEKSEIFDDQFSVERPDGSNFTLKIRSTKLEDSAMYFCASNLGLAGDEQYFGPGTRLTVT.

CDR3 sequence: CASSRNRDRDEAFF. The CDR3 DNA is TGTGCCAGCAGTCGCAACCGGGACAGGGATGAAGCTTTCTTT. The rearrangement links TRBV11-1 to TRBJ1-1; 9 positions match TRBD1. Unmatched junction bases numbered 9, after V lost 6 bases and J lost 7 bases. The germline gives CDR1 SGHAT, CDR2 FQDESV (reference sequence). The CDR3 contains 14 residues.

The CDR3 is CASSLLDQPQHF. The DNA of the CDR3 is TGTGCCAGCAGCTTATTAGATCAGCCCCAGCATTTT. The V and J genes are TRBV7-9 and TRBJ1-5; no clear D gene. Germline V CDR1 and CDR2: SEHNR, FQNEAQ (reference sequence). The CDR3 extends over 12 amino acids. Deletions cut 2 bases from V and 5 bases from J, with 4 bases between.

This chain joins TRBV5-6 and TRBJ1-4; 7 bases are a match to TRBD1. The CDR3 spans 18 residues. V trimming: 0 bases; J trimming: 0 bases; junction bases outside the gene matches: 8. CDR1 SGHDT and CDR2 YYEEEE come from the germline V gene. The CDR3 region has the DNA TGTGCCAGCAGCTTGGTCCGGGACAGCCTTGCAACTAATGAAAAACTGTTTTTT. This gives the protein CASSLVRDSLATNEKLFF.

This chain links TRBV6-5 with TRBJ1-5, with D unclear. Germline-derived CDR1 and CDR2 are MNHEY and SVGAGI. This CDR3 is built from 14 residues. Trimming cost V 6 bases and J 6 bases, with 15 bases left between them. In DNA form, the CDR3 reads TGTGCCAGCAGGGACGGAGGATCACGTCAGCCCCAGCATTTT. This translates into CASRDGGSRQPQHF.

CDR3 DNA sequence: TGCAGTGCCTTGGCAGCGGAAAAACTGTTTTTT. Translated: CSALAAEKLFF. This chain joins TRBV20-1 and TRBJ1-4; no clear D gene. Germline lookup yields CDR1 DFQATT and CDR2 SNEGSKA (reference sequence). V lost 6 bases and J lost 8, with 10 bases in between. CDR3 length equals 11 residues.

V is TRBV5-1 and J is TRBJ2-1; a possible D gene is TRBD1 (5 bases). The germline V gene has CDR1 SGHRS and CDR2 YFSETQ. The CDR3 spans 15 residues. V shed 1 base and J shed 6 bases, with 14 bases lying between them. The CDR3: CASSLIQGGVNEQFF. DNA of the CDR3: TGCGCCAGCAGCTTGATCCAGGGTGGGGTCAATGAGCAGTTCTTC.

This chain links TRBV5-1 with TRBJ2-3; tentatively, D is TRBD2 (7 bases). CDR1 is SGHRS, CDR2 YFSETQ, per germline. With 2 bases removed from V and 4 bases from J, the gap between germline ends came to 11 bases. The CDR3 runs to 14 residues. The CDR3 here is CASSLTGRADTQYF. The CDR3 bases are TGCGCCAGCAGCTTAACAGGGAGGGCAGATACGCAGTATTTT.

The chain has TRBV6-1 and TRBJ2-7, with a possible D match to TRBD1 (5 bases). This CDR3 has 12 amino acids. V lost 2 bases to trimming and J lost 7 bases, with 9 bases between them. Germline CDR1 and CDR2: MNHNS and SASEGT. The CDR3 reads CASSEQGREQYF. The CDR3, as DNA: TGTGCCAGCAGTGAACAGGGAAGGGAGCAGTACTTC.

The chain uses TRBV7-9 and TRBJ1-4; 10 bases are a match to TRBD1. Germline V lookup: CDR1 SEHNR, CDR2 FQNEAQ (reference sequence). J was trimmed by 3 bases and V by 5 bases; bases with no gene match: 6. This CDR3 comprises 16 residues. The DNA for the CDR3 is TGTGCCAGCAGCATCCCAGGACAGGGGGCTAATGAAAAACTGTTTTTT. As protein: CASSIPGQGANEKLFF.

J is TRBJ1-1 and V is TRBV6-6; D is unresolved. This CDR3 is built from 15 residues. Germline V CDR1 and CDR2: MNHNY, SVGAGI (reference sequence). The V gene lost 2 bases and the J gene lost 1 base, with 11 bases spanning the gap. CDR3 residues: CASSYMAEPNTEAFF. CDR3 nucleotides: TGTGCCAGCAGTTACATGGCAGAACCGAACACTGAAGCTTTCTTT.

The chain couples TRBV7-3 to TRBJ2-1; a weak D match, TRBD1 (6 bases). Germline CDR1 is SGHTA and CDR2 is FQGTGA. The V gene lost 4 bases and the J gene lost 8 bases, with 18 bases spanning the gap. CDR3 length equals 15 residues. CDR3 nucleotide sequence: TGTGCCAGCAGCTCGACTTTTGTGCAGGGGCATGAGCAGTTCTTC. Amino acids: CASSSTFVQGHEQFF.

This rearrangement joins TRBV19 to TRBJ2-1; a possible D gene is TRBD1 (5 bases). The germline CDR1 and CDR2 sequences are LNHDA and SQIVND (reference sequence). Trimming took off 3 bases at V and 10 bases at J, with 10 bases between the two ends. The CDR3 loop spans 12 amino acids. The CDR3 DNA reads TGTGCCAGTAGTATGGACCAGGGAGAGCAGTTCTTC. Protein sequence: CASSMDQGEQFF.

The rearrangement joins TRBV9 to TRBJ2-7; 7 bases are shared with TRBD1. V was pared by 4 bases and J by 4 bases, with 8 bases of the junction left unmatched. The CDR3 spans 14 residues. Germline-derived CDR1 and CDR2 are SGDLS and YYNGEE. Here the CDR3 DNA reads TGTGCCAGCAGCACCCGGACAGGCCTGTACGAGCAGTACTTC. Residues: CASSTRTGLYEQYF.

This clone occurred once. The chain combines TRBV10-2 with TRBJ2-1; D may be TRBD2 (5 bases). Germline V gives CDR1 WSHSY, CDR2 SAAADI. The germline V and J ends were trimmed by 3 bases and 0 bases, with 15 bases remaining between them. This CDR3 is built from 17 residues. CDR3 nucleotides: TGCGCCAGCAGTGATTTTAGAGGGTATAGCTCCTACAATGAGCAGTTCTTC. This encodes CASSDFRGYSSYNEQFF.

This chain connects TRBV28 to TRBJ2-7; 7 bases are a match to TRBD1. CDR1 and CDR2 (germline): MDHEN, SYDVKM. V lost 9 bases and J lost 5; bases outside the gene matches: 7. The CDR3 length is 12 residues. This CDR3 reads CASNDRAHEQYF. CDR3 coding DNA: TGTGCCAGTAACGACAGGGCCCACGAGCAGTACTTC.

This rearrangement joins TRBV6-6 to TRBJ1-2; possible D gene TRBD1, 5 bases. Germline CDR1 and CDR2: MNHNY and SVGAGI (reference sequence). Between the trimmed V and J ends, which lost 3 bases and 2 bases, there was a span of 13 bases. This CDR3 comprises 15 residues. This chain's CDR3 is CASSYLRGTNYGYTF. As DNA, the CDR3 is TGTGCCAGCAGTTATCTTCGGGGGACCAACTATGGCTACACCTTC.

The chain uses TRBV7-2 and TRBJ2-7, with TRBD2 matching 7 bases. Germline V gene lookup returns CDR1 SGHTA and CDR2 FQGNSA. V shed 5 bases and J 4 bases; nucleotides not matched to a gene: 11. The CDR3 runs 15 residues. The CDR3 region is CASSLGGNIDYEQYF. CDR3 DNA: TGTGCCAGCAGCCTGGGGGGGAATATCGATTACGAGCAGTACTTC.

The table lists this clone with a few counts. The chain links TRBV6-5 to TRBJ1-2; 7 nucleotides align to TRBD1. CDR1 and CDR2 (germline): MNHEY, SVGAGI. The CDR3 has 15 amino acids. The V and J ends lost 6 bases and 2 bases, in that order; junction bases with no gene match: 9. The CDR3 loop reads CASSPITTGNYGYTF. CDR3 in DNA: TGTGCCAGCAGCCCCATCACGACAGGGAACTATGGCTACACCTTC.

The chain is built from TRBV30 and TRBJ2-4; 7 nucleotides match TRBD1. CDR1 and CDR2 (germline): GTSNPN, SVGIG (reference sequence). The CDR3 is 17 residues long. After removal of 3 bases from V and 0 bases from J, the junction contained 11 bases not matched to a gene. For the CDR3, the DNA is TGTGCCTGGAGCGCTATTAGAGGGACAGCAGCCAAAAACATTCAGTACTTC. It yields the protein CAWSAIRGTAAKNIQYF.

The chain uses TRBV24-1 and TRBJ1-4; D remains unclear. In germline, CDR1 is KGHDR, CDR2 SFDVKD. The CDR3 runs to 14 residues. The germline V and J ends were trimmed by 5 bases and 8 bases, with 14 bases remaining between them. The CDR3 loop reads CATSGLTGWEKLFF. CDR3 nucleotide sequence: TGTGCCACCAGTGGCCTAACGGGGTGGGAAAAACTGTTTTTT.